This T cell receptor (beta chain) was found in a study of shared clonotypes between healthy human individuals. Trimming shortened V by 1 base and J by 5 bases, and 6 bases separated the two germline ends. The germline V gene encodes CDR1 MNHNS and CDR2 SASEGT. CDR3 size: 13 residues. Positive CCR7 selection of CD45RO-negative cells yielded the naive CD8 cells, and terminally differentiated effector memory CD45RA+ cells were excluded. All donors qualified as healthy HIV-negative adults and had experienced no recent acute infections or vaccinations. The repertoire was sequenced with immunoSEQ multiplex PCR; TCRdb's copy has only in-frame clones and lacks some. The sample has around 600,000 clones; nearly 98% are singletons. Findings and limits, study-wide: Compared with clonotypes that all four donors shared, non-shared clonotypes had lower generation probabilities.

For this clone: Its antigen is not known.

The sample comprised naive CD8+ T cells sorted from blood. The J gene is TRBJ2-1, the V gene TRBV6-1; D unresolved. This TCR was recovered from a man aged 30-40 years in good health. The CDR3 nucleotides are TGTGCCAGCAGTGAAGTCGGCGACAATGAGCAGTTCTTC. Translating it yields CASSEVGDNEQFF.